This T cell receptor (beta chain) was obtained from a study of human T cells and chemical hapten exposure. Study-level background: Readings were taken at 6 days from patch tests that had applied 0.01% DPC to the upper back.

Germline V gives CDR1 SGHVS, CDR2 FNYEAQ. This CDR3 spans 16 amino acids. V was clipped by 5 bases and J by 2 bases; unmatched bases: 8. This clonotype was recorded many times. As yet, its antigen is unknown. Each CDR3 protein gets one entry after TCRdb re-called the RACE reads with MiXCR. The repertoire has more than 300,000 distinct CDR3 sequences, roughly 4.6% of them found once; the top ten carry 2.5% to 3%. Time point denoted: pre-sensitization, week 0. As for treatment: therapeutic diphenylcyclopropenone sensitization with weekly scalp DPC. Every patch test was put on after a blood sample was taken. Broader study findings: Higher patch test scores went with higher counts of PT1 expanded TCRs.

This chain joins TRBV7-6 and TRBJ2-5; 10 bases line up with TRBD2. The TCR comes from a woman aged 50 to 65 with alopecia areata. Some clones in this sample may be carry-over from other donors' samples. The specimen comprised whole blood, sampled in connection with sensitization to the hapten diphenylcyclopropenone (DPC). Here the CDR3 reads CASSPLTAGGQETQYF. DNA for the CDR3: TGTGCCAGCAGCCCCCTGACAGCGGGGGGGCAAGAGACCCAGTACTTC.